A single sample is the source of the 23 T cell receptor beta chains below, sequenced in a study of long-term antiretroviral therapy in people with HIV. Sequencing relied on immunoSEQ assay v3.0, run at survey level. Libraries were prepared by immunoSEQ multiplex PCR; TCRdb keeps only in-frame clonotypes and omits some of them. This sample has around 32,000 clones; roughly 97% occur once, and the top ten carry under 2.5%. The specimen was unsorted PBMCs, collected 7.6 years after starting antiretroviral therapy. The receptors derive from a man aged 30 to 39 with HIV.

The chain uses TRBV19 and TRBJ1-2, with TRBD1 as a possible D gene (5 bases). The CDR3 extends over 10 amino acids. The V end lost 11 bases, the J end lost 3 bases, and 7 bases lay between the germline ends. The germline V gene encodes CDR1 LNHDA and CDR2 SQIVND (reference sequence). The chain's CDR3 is CAAGHYGYTF. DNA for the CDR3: TGTGCCGCGGGACACTATGGCTACACCTTC.

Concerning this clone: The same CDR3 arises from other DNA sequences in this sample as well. The DNA for the CDR3 is TGCAGTGCTAGCAACTATGGCTACACCTTC. Encoded protein: CSASNYGYTF. The V and J genes are TRBV20-1 and TRBJ1-2, with no clear D. CDR1 is DFQATT and CDR2 is SNEGSKA in the germline V gene (reference sequence). This CDR3 is built from 10 residues. The V end lost 3 bases, the J end lost 2 bases, and 1 base lay between the germline ends.

CDR3: CASSYFPGELFF. As DNA, the CDR3 is TGTGCCAGCAGCTACTTCCCCGGGGAGCTGTTTTTT. The chain employs TRBV13 and TRBJ2-2; unclear D gene. The CDR3 is 12 amino acids. Per the germline V gene, CDR1 is PRHDT and CDR2 is FYEKMQ (reference sequence). V was clipped by 4 bases and J by 6 bases, with 6 bases between them.

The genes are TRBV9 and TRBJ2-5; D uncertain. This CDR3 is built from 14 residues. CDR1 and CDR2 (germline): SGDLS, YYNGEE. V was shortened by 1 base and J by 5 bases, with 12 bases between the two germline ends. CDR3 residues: CASSVSVGRETQYF. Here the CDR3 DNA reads TGTGCCAGCAGCGTAAGCGTTGGGCGGGAGACCCAGTACTTC.

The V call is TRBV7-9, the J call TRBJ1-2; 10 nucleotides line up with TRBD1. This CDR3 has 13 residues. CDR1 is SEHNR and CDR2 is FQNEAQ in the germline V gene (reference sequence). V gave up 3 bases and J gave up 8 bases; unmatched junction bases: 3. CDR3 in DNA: TGTGCCAGCAGCTTTGGACAGGGGGTAGGCTACACCTTC. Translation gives CASSFGQGVGYTF.

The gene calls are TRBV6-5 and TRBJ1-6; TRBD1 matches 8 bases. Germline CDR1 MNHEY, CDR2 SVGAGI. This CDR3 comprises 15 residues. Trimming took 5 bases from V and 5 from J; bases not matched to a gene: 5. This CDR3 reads CASSHPGQDNSPLHF. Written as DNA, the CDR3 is TGTGCCAGCAGTCACCCGGGACAGGATAATTCACCCCTCCACTTT.

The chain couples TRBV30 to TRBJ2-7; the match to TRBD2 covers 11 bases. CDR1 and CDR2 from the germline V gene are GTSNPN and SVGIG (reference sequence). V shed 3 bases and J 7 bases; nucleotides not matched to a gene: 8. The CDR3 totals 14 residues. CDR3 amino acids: CAWRVDSGRVEQYF. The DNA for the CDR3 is TGTGCCTGGAGGGTGGATAGCGGGAGGGTTGAGCAGTACTTC.

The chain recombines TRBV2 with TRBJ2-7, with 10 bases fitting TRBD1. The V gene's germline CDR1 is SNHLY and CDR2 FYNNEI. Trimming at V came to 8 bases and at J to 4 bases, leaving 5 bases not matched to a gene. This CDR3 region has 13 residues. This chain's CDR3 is CASSGTGAYEQYF. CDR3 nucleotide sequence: TGTGCCAGCTCCGGGACAGGGGCGTACGAGCAGTACTTC.

The CDR3 region has the DNA TGTGCCAGCAGTTACAGGGGGGTGGAGACCCAGTACTTC. Amino acid sequence: CASSYRGVETQYF. The chain employs TRBV6-5 and TRBJ2-5; either TRBD1 or TRBD2 may supply D (6 bases each). CDR1 MNHEY and CDR2 SVGAGI come from the germline V gene. The CDR3 contains 13 residues. Trimming took off 2 bases at V and 5 bases at J, with 9 bases between the two ends.

CDR3 protein: CATQGAEQPQHF. In nucleotides, the CDR3 is TGTGCCACACAGGGGGCGGAACAGCCCCAGCATTTT. The chain links TRBV10-3 to TRBJ1-5, with TRBD1 identical over 9 bases. This CDR3 comprises 12 residues. Germline CDR1 and CDR2: ENHRY and SYGVKD. Trimming cost V 10 bases and J 7 bases; bases outside gene matches: 5.

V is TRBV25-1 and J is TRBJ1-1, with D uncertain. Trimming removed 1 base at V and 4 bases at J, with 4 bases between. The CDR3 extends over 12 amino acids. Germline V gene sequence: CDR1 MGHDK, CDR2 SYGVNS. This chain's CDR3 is CASSEWGTEAFF. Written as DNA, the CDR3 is TGTGCCAGCAGTGAATGGGGCACTGAAGCTTTCTTT.

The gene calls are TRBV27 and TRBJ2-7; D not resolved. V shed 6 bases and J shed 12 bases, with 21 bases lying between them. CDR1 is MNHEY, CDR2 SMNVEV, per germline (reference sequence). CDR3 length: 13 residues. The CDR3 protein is CASSPTPQFLWYF. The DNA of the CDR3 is TGTGCCAGCAGCCCTACTCCACAGTTCCTTTGGTACTTC.

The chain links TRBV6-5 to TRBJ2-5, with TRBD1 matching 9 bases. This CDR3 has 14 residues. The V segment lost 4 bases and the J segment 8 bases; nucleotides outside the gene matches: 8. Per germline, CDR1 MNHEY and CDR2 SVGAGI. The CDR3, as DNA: TGTGCCAGCAGTTGGACAGGGGACCGTGGAACCCAGTACTTC. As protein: CASSWTGDRGTQYF.

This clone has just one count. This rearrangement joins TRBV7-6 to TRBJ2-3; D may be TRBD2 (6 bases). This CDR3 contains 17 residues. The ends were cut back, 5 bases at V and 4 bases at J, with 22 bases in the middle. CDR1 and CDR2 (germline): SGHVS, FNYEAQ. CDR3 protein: CASSLDVVGSAADTQYF. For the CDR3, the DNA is TGTGCCAGCAGCCTAGACGTCGTCGGGAGTGCAGCAGATACGCAGTATTTT.

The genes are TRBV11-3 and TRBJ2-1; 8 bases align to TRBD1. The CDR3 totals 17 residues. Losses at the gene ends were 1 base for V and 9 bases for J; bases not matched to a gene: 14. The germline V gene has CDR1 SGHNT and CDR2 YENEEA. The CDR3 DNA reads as TGTGCCAGCAGCTTAGGGGGAGGCCAGGCCCAGGGGGCTGAGCAGTTCTTC. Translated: CASSLGGGQAQGAEQFF.

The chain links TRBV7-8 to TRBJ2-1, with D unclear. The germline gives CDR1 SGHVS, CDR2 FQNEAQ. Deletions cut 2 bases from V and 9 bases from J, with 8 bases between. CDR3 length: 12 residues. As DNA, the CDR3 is TGTGCCAGCAGCTTATACGCGACTGAGCAGTTCTTC. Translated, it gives CASSLYATEQFF.

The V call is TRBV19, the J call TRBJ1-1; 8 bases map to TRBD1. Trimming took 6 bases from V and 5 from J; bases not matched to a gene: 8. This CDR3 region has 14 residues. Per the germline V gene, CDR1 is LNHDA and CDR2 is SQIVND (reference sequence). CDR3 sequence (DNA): TGTGCCAGTAGCCACTCAGGGGGCATGACTGAAGCTTTCTTT. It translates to CASSHSGGMTEAFF.

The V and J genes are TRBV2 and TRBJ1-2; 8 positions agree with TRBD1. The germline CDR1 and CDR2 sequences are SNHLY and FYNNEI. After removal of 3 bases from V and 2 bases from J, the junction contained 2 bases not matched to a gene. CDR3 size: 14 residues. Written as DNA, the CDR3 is TGTGCCAGCAGTGAGAGGACAGGGAACTATGGCTACACCTTC. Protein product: CASSERTGNYGYTF.

CDR3 loop: CASSPNRAGNTIYF. CDR3 nucleotide sequence: TGTGCCAGTAGTCCCAACAGGGCTGGAAACACCATATATTTT. The chain links TRBV19 to TRBJ1-3, with D possibly TRBD1 on 6 matching bases. The V gene's germline CDR1 is LNHDA and CDR2 SQIVND (reference sequence). V shed 5 bases and J shed 2 bases, with 10 bases lying between them. This CDR3 comprises 14 residues. The full variable domain, completed using reference TRBV19 and TRBJ1-3, is DGGITQSPKYLFRKEGQNVTLSCEQNLNHDAMYWYRQDPGQGLRLIYYSQIVNDFQKGDIAEGYSVSREKKESFPLTVTSAQKNPTAFYLCASSPNRAGNTIYFGEGSWLTVV.

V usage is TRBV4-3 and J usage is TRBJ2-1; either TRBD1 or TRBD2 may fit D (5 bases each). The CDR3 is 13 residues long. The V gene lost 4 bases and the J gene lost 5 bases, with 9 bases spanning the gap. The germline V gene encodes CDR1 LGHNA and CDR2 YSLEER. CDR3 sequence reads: CASSLGTHNEQFF. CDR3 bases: TGCGCCAGCAGCCTAGGGACCCACAATGAGCAGTTCTTC.

The CDR3, as DNA: TGTGCCAGCACCCCCTTCGCCACCGGGGAGCTGTTTTTT. It specifies CASTPFATGELFF. The rearrangement uses TRBV7-2 and TRBJ2-2; D not resolved. Germline CDR1 and CDR2: SGHTA and FQGNSA. Trimming removed 7 bases at V and 4 bases at J, with 10 bases between. The CDR3 loop spans 13 amino acids. Looking up the rest from reference TRBV7-2 and TRBJ2-2 gives the full variable domain: GAGVSQSPSNKVTEKGKDVELRCDPISGHTALYWYRQSLGQGLEFLIYFQGNSAPDKSGLPSDRFSAERTGGSVSTLTIQRTQQEDSAVYLCASTPFATGELFFGEGSRLTVL.

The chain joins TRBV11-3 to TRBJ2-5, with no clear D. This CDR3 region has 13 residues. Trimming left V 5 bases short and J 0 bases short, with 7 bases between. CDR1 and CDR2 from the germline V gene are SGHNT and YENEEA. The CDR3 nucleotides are TGTGCCAGCAGCACGAATAACCAAGAGACCCAGTACTTC. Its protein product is CASSTNNQETQYF.

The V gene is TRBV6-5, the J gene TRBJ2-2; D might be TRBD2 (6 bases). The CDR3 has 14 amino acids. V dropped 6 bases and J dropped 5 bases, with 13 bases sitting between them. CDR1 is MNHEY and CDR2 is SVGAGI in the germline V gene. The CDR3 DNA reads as TGTGCCAGCAGGTCCGGGAGCTGGACCGGGGAGCTGTTTTTT. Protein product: CASRSGSWTGELFF.